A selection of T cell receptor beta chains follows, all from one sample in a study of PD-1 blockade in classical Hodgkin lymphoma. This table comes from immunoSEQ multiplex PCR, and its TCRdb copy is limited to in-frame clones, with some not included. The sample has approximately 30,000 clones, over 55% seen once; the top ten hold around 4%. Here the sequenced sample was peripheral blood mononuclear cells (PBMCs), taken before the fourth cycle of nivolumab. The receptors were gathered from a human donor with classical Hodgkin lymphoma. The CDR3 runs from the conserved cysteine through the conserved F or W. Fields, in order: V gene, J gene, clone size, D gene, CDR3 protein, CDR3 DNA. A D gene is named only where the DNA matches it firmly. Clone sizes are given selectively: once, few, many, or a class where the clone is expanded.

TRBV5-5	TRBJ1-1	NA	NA	CASTLLDARGAEAFF	TGTGCCAGCACCCTTCTCGACGCTCGGGGGGCTGAAGCTTTCTTT
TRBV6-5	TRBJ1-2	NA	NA	CASSYGGGNNYGYTF	TGTGCCAGCAGTTACGGTGGGGGGAACAACTATGGCTACACCTTC
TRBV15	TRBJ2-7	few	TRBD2	CATSRDLRLAGFEQYF	TGTGCCACCAGCAGAGATCTAAGGCTAGCGGGATTCGAGCAGTACTTC
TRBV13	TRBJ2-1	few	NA	CASTGAGKSVNEQFF	TGTGCCAGCACCGGGGCGGGGAAAAGTGTCAATGAGCAGTTCTTC
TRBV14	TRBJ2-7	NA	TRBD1	CASSPGTEGDPYEQYF	TGTGCCAGCAGCCCAGGGACAGAGGGGGACCCCTACGAGCAGTACTTC
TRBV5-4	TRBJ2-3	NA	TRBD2	CASSLEGGRARTDTQYF	TGTGCCAGCAGCTTGGAAGGCGGGAGGGCTAGGACAGATACGCAGTATTTT
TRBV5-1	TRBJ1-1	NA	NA	CASSLGAGPNTEAFF	TGCGCCAGCAGCTTGGGGGCGGGCCCGAACACTGAAGCTTTCTTT
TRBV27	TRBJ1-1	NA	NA	CASSLGQNTEAFF	TGTGCCAGCAGTTTAGGGCAGAACACTGAAGCTTTCTTT
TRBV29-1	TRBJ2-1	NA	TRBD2	CSVRRGGRVNEQFF	TGCAGCGTCAGGCGGGGGGGCCGGGTAAATGAGCAGTTCTTC
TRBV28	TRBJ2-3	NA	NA	CATGTSTDTQYF	TGTGCCACCGGGACTAGCACAGATACGCAGTATTTT
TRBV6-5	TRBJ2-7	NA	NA	CASRTGTTYEQYF	TGTGCCAGCAGAACAGGGACGACCTACGAGCAGTACTTC
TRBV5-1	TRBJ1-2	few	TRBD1	CASSPQLGQGANGYTF	TGCGCCAGCAGCCCACAACTCGGACAGGGGGCGAATGGCTACACCTTC
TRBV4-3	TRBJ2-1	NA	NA	CASSLAATTYNEQFF	TGCGCCAGCAGCCTGGCGGCGACCACCTACAATGAGCAGTTCTTC
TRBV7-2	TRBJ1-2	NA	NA	CASSLAEGSRGYTF	TGTGCCAGCAGCTTAGCGGAGGGCTCAAGAGGCTACACCTTC
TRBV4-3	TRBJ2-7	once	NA	CASSQDLVGGLGNEQYF	TGCGCCAGCAGCCAAGATCTAGTCGGCGGGCTCGGGAACGAGCAGTACTTC
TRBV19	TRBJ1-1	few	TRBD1	CASTLQGLNTEAFF	TGTGCCAGTACCTTACAGGGGTTGAACACTGAAGCTTTCTTT
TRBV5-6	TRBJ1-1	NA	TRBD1	CASSLPGDRGPNTEAFF	TGTGCCAGCAGCTTGCCCGGGGACAGGGGGCCGAACACTGAAGCTTTCTTT
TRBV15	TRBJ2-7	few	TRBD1	CATSREQGAGYEQYF	TGTGCCACCAGCAGAGAACAGGGGGCAGGGTACGAGCAGTACTTC
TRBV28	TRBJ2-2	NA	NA	CASSLMRRRPGELFF	TGTGCCAGCAGTTTAATGAGGAGGAGACCCGGGGAGCTGTTTTTT
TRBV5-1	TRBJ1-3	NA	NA	CASSWGEGGHTIYF	TGCGCCAGCAGCTGGGGAGAGGGAGGACACACCATATATTTT
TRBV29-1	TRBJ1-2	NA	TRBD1	CSAGQALSGF	TGCAGCGCCGGACAGGCCCTATCGGGCTTC
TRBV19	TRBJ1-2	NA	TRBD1	CASSTTWTGGFYGYTF	TGTGCCAGTAGTACAACGTGGACAGGGGGCTTCTATGGCTACACCTTC
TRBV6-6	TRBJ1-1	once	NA	CASRRNQGDLTEAFF	TGTGCCAGCAGGCGAAACCAGGGAGATCTCACTGAAGCTTTCTTT
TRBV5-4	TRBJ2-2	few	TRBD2	CASSTGLATGELFF	TGTGCCAGCAGTACGGGACTAGCAACCGGGGAGCTGTTTTTT
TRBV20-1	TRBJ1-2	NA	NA	CSAERFNGYTF	TGCAGTGCCGAGCGGTTTAATGGCTACACCTTC
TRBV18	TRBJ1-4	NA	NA	CASSPLGYGSNEKLFF	TGTGCCAGCTCACCACTTGGGTACGGCTCCAATGAAAAACTGTTTTTT
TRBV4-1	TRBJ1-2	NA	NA	CASSTDCQNRKTYGYTF	TGCGCCAGCAGCACGGATTGCCAGAACCGAAAGACCTATGGCTACACCTTC
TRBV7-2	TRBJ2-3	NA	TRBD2	CASSIGTRGTDTQYF	TGTGCCAGCAGCATCGGGACTAGGGGCACAGATACGCAGTATTTT
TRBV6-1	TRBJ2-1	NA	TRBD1	CASRLGQGPNEQFF	TGTGCCAGCAGGCTGGGACAGGGCCCCAATGAGCAGTTCTTC
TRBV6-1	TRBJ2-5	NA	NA	CAINGLVQETQYF	TGTGCCATCAACGGTCTTGTCCAAGAGACCCAGTACTTC
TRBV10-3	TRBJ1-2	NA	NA	CAISEPGGLNYGYTF	TGTGCCATCAGTGAGCCGGGGGGGCTAAACTATGGCTACACCTTC
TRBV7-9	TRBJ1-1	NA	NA	CASSPPIHGTGKLDTEAFF	TGTGCCAGCAGCCCACCAATACACGGGACGGGTAAACTAGACACTGAAGCTTTCTTT
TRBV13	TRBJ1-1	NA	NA	CASILWTNRATGGAFF	TGTGCCAGCATCTTATGGACCAACAGGGCCACTGGGGGAGCTTTCTTT
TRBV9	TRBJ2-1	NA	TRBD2	CASSVGFSGRNSYNEQFF	TGTGCCAGCAGCGTAGGATTTAGCGGGAGGAATTCCTACAATGAGCAGTTCTTC
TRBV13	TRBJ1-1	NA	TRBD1	CASSLDSDRAGEAFF	TGTGCCAGCAGCTTAGATTCGGACAGGGCGGGTGAAGCTTTCTTT
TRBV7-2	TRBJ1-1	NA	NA	CASSSLSGNTEAFF	TGTGCCAGCAGCTCACTTTCAGGGAACACTGAAGCTTTCTTT
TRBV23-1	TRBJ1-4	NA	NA	CASSQERGQSEEKLFF	TGCGCCAGCAGTCAGGAACGAGGTCAATCGGAAGAAAAACTGTTTTTT
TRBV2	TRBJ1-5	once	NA	CASRDQGSQPQHF	TGTGCCAGCAGGGATCAGGGAAGTCAGCCCCAGCATTTT
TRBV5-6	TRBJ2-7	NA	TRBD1	CASSFGTGSYEQYF	TGTGCCAGCAGCTTCGGGACAGGAAGCTACGAGCAGTACTTC
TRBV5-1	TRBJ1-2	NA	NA	CASSLGDSNYGYTF	TGCGCCAGCAGCTTGGGCGACAGTAACTATGGCTACACCTTC
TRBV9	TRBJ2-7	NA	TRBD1	CASSATDRGTYEQYF	TGTGCCAGCAGCGCGACCGACAGGGGGACCTACGAGCAGTACTTC
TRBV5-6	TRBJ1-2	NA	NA	CASSLSNYGYTF	TGTGCCAGCAGCTTGAGTAACTATGGCTACACCTTC
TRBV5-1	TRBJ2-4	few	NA	CASRTYTGAKNIQYF	TGCGCCAGCAGAACCTATACAGGGGCCAAAAACATTCAGTACTTC
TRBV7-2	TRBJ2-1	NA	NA	CASSIRLVNEQFF	TGTGCCAGCAGCATCCGACTAGTCAATGAGCAGTTCTTC
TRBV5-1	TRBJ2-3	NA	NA	CASSLGGGSTDTQYF	TGCGCCAGCAGCTTGGGAGGGGGGAGCACAGATACGCAGTATTTT
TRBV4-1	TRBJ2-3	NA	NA	CASSQGVGTDDTQYF	TGCGCCAGCAGCCAAGGTGTCGGGACGGACGATACGCAGTATTTT
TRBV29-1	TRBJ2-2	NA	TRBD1	CSGEQGPGELFF	TGCAGCGGAGAACAGGGGCCCGGGGAGCTGTTTTTT
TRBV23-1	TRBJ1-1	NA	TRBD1	CASSPPGRDREHTEAFF	TGCGCCAGCAGTCCCCCGGGGCGGGACAGGGAGCACACTGAAGCTTTCTTT
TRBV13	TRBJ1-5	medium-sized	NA	CASSNRNQPQHF	TGTGCCAGCAGCAACCGGAATCAGCCCCAGCATTTT
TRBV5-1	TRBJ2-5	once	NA	CASSSAARWRETQYF	TGCGCCAGCAGCTCGGCGGCGCGATGGCGCGAGACCCAGTACTTC
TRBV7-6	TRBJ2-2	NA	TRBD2	CASSQGLAGETGELFF	TGTGCCAGCAGCCAGGGACTAGCGGGAGAAACCGGGGAGCTGTTTTTT
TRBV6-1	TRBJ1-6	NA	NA	CASSEVAWGSPLHF	TGTGCCAGCAGTGAAGTGGCCTGGGGCTCACCCCTCCACTTT
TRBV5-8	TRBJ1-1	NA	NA	CASTLLWNTEAFF	TGTGCCAGCACCCTCTTATGGAACACTGAAGCTTTCTTT
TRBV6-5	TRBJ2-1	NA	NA	CASSYGPPPNEQFF	TGTGCCAGCAGTTACGGCCCCCCTCCAAATGAGCAGTTCTTC
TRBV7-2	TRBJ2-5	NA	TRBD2	CASSSGRGGETQYF	TGTGCCAGCAGCTCCGGGAGGGGAGGCGAGACCCAGTACTTC
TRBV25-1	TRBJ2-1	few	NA	CASSELGGGHSYNEQFF	TGTGCCAGCAGTGAATTAGGGGGGGGCCACTCCTACAATGAGCAGTTCTTC
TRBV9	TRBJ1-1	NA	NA	CASSLTGGTEAFF	TGTGCCAGCAGCCTAACCGGGGGTACTGAAGCTTTCTTT
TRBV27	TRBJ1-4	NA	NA	CASSLDGEFGEKLFF	TGTGCCAGCAGCCTCGACGGGGAGTTTGGGGAAAAACTGTTTTTT